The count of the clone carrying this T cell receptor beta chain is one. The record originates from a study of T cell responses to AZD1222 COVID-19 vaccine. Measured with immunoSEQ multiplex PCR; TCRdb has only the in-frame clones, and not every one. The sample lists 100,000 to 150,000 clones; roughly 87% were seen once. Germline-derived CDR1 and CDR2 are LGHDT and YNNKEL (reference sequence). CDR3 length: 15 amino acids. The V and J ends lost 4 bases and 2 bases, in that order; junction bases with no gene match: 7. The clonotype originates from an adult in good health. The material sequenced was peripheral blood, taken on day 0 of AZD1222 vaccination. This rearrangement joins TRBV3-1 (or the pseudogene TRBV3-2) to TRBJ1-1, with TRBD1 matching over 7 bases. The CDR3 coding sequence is TGTGCCAGCAGCCGCCCCCGACAGGGAAACACTGAAGCTTTCTTT. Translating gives CASSRPRQGNTEAFF.